This T cell receptor beta chain emerged from a study of cytomegalovirus exposure and HLA in healthy donors (dated by TCRdb to about 2017). With regard to the full study: In an earlier analysis of 587 of the donors, 250 to 350 Gb of sequence data and some 100 million unique TCR beta sequences from about 190 million T cells were reported. Approximately 300 gigabases of sequencing data and about 92 million unique TCR sequences made up an early release that covered under 750 HLA-typed donors. Of the approximately 370 genotyped donors, 81% were placed in the genetic ancestry cluster associated with self-reported Caucasian donors. The study aimed to test whether signatures of past pathogen exposure could be identified by cataloging public T cell receptors. The study profiled the T cell repertoires of 550 to 700 subjects by immunosequencing and related them to cytomegalovirus serostatus. A separate validation cohort of approximately 130 different subjects was used in addition to the roughly 720-subject first cohort. The study combined high-throughput TCR immunosequencing, statistical association of individual TCRs with disease status, and machine learning to predict cytomegalovirus infection status. In a later analysis, previously published TCR beta repertoires from fewer than 750 donors were re-analyzed and high-resolution HLA genotyping was added so that TCR occurrence patterns could be studied. In the later analysis, no new phenotypic data were used to find candidate immune exposures; instead, reliance was placed on TCR beta sequences and their occurrence across donors. To decide whether each TCR beta V gene segment behaved as functional or pseudogenic, an earlier analysis of 587 of the donors relied on high-throughput TCR beta sequencing. Donor age, sex, ethnicity and CMV serostatus were compiled together with the repertoire data. A later genetic analysis took genome-wide SNP genotypes for 398 of the 666 donors and used that subset as a discovery cohort. Every repertoire in the discovery cohort had been generated on one and the same sequencing platform. HLA typing included class I and class II loci at four-digit resolution. Typing coverage varied by locus: roughly 629-640 donors for A, B, C, DRB1 and DQB1; 522 for DQA1; about 600 for DPA1; 400 to 480 for DPB1. Roughly five DR-DQ haplotypes were treated as single units for association and clustering because of strong linkage in the cohort. Across approximately 400 genotyped donors of the cohort, an average of roughly 200,000 unique TCR beta nucleotide sequences per donor were sequenced, and 15% to 20% of those sequences were non-productive. What the authors observed across the whole study: An association between a missense DCLRE1C variant and V-gene and J-gene trimming of TCR beta chains was found in a later genetic analysis and replicated in an independent cohort. This cohort had only TCR beta chains sequenced, and the lack of alpha or paired-chain data limited which features could be detected. In a later analysis, some 18,000 TCR beta sequences were associated with specific HLA alleles at a false discovery rate of 0.05. CMV serostatus was the only immune exposure information available for the cohort. The authors suggested that the approach could potentially be generalized to other disease states and immunological phenotypes. Because counts were too low, more than 15 rarely observed V segments, including chromosome 9 orphons, were left out of the earlier analysis of some 640 of the donors. Linkage disequilibrium might explain the correlated functional status among segregating V segments, but an unknown experimental factor could not be excluded. A further reported finding was that TCR beta sequences accurately predicted the HLA-A and HLA-B alleles for most subjects in the first cohort. When HLA alleles, especially DR and DQ, strongly co-occurred, TCR associations were difficult to assign to individual alleles. Because HLA typing was unavailable for some donors at each locus, only the typed subset was used in association tests. In a later analysis, most CMV-associated TCR beta chains were found to appear HLA-restricted, with HLA associations seemingly driven largely by CMV exposure. According to a later genetic analysis, donors in an Asian-associated ancestry cluster had fewer N-insertions in productive TCRs than the approximately 710-donor mean. A total of around 150 TCR beta chains were listed by the study as associated with cytomegalovirus. Because the 87-base-pair reads could not distinguish some IMGT-functional V segments, including TRBV6-2 and TRBV6-3, those segments were excluded. In an earlier analysis of around 500 of the donors, most TCR beta V segments appeared in productive rearrangements about 90% or about 30% of the time, broadly matching IMGT annotations. A cluster of highly shared sequence variants was judged likely to represent a technical artifact of the sequencing pipeline. Roughly uniform sequencing depth across donors was assumed in presence/absence analyses, although this assumption may not hold. In vitro tests confirmed that a few of the cytomegalovirus-associated TCR beta chains recognize cytomegalovirus antigens. The classifier was reported to diagnose cytomegalovirus status with high specificity and sensitivity in both the original cohort and the validation cohort. In a later analysis, HLA-associated TCR beta chains were found to be more clonally expanded and to have lower generation probabilities than equally common non-associated chains. A later analysis found that TCR association rates varied across HLA loci, with DRB1 alleles showing the most associated TCRs and HLA-C alleles the fewest. Across donors, most TCR sequences were observed very rarely, whereas some public TCRs were present in many individuals. Several of the top co-occurrence clusters appeared to be linked to parvovirus B19, influenza, CMV and Epstein-Barr virus, according to a later analysis.

The CDR1 and CDR2 encoded by the germline V gene are MGHRA and YSYEKL. V and J are truncated by 1 base and 4 bases respectively, leaving an intervening sequence of 10 bases. The CDR3 has 14 amino acids, counting the end cysteine and phenylalanine. The entry retains the CDR3 DNA only, 42 bases that are in frame from base 1. This clone was counted only a few times. Its antigen is unknown. No base quality values were provided; no much bigger clone lies one nucleotide off. The library was built by means of the immunoSEQ multiplex PCR assay. For the multiplex PCR, a mixture combining 60 forward primers for TCR Vbeta segments and 13 reverse primers for TCR Jbeta segments was used. The CDR3 region of rearranged TCR beta genes was amplified from genomic DNA by a multiplex PCR assay. Amplified TCR beta libraries were sequenced as 87-base-pair reads on the Illumina HiSeq System. The authors' analysis ran thus. Across the 666 repertoires, a later analysis counted 60 million to 90 million unique TCR beta chains, around 11 million of which were shared by at least two donors. Raw reads were error-corrected and collapsed into unique sequences with a nearest-neighbor algorithm that merged closely related sequences to remove PCR and sequencing errors. To assign V, D and J gene segments, CDR3 sequences were aligned to IMGT reference sequences. For a sequence to be retained, at least a six-nucleotide match to both a V gene segment and a J gene segment was required. A rearrangement counted as productive if the CDR3 had no stop codons and remained in frame with V and J, and every other rearrangement counted as non-productive. CDR3 was defined according to IMGT convention as the region running from the second conserved V-encoded cysteine to the conserved J-encoded phenylalanine. The earlier analysis of approximately 590 of the donors excluded any sequence lacking an unambiguous match to a single V gene segment. An earlier analysis of about 590 of the donors classified V segments as functional when productive rearrangements were above 56.7% and as segregating when the standard deviation between donors was above 5%. A statistical classification framework was built for diagnosing cytomegalovirus status from the catalog of TCR beta chain sequences. A later analysis assigned V and J genes by comparing TCR nucleotide sequences with IMGT/GENE-DB human TR gene sequences. A later analysis assigned CDR3 sequences and most-parsimonious VDJ recombination scenarios with the TCRdist pipeline. A later analysis defined each TCR beta chain by its CDR3 amino acid sequence plus V-gene family, and excluded reads lacking a unique V-gene family. A later analysis removed 500 to 650 highly shared, low-generation-probability nucleotide sequences to deal with suspected cross-contamination and a sequencing artifact. In a later analysis, a clonal expansion index for each public chain was calculated from normalized within-repertoire ranks of inferred template counts. Generation probabilities in a later analysis came from a VDJ recombination model fitted to out-of-frame rearrangements, and those results were checked against IGoR. In a later analysis, hypergeometric tests were used to score TCR-TCR, TCR-HLA and TCR-CMV co-occurrence, with a repertoire-size bias correction applied to TCR pairs. To estimate false discovery rates, a later analysis permuted the HLA or CMV assignments 20 times. A later analysis grouped co-occurring TCRs with DBSCAN, adding TCRdist sequence similarity when clustering within HLA-allele-positive subsets. For co-occurrence clustering, repertoires with fewer than 30,000 or more than 120,000 public chains were excluded, along with about five repertoires with anomalous nucleotide sharing. This immuneACCESS table, as held by TCRdb, lists in-frame sequences with V and J called but not all clones. Of the missing ones, under half trace to an unresolved V gene in checked studies; the others have no known cause. Clone size and the V and J calls come from that table; the DNA yielded D and trimming. The sample table lists around 170,000 clones, more than 65% of them with a count of one. The ten largest account for 3.8% of the sample.

In total, roughly 710 healthy bone marrow donors made up the cohort. Cohort members were all nominally healthy when sampled, although unrecorded immune exposures were likely present. The donor was CMV seronegative and belonged to the group of 320 or so seronegative cohort members. Every donor gave a peripheral blood sample, and the peripheral blood mononuclear cells from that sample were used for TCR beta sequencing. Genomic DNA extraction from the blood cell samples was performed with the Qiagen DNeasy Blood Extraction Kit. The specimen was PBMCs. The V gene is TRBV4-1 and the J gene is TRBJ2-5, and the D gene may be TRBD2, 5 bases matching. The source is a man in his fifties in good health and CMV-seronegative. The CDR3 protein: CASSQASLAETQYF. The nucleotide sequence is TGCGCCAGCAGCCAAGCTTCCCTAGCAGAGACCCAGTACTTC.